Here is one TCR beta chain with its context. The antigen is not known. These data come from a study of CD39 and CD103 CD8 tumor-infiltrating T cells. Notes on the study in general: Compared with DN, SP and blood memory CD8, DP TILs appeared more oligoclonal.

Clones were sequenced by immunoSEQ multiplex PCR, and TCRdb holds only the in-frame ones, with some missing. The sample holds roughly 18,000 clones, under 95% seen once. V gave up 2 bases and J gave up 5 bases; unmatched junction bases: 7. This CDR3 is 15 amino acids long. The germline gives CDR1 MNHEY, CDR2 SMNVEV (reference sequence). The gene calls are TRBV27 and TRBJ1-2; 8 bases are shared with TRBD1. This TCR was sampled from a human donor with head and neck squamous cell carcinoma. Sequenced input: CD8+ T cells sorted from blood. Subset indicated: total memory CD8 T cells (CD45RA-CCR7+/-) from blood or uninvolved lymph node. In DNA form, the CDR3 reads TGTGCCAGCAGTTTAAGGGCAGGGGGCACTTATGGCTACACCTTC. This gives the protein CASSLRAGGTYGYTF.